The 8 T cell receptor beta chains below come from one sample, sequenced in a study of cytomegalovirus exposure and HLA in healthy donors. Primers for the PCR totalled 60 Vbeta and 13 Jbeta. Sequenced by immunoSEQ multiplex PCR; TCRdb stores in-frame clones only, minus some. The table lists 200,000 to 250,000 clones, almost 70% of them singletons, with around 2.6% in the top ten. What was sequenced was PBMCs. The source of these receptors is a man aged 35 to 55 in good health and CMV-seropositive.

The chain employs TRBV27 and TRBJ1-2, with a tentative D call TRBD1 (6 bases). Germline loops: CDR1 MNHEY, CDR2 SMNVEV (reference sequence). This CDR3 spans 12 amino acids. V was clipped by 5 bases and J by 5 bases, with 9 bases between them. Here the CDR3 reads CASSPTGYGYTF. The CDR3 DNA sequence: TGTGCCAGCAGTCCGACAGGTTATGGCTACACCTTC.

A single count supports this clone. CDR3 DNA: TGCGCCAGCAGAGTGCCGGGACAGGGCTACGAGCAGTACTTC. This sequence encodes CASRVPGQGYEQYF. The gene calls are TRBV5-1 and TRBJ2-5, with TRBD1 matching 9 bases. The DNA end is a closer match to TRBJ2-7, so the J assignment may be wrong. This CDR3 contains 14 residues. Per the germline V gene, CDR1 is SGHRS and CDR2 is YFSETQ.

J is TRBJ1-4 and V is TRBV6-5, with no clear D. Deletions cut 5 bases from V and 6 bases from J, with 10 bases between. Germline values: CDR1 MNHEY, CDR2 SVGAGI. The CDR3 sequence is 13 residues long. The CDR3 DNA sequence: TGTGCCAGCAGTCCCTTCCTCTATGAAAAACTGTTTTTT. Translating gives CASSPFLYEKLFF.

The chain has TRBV5-1 and TRBJ2-3; 9 positions agree with TRBD2. The germline V gene has CDR1 SGHRS and CDR2 YFSETQ. CDR3 length: 15 amino acids. With 3 bases clipped from V and 4 bases from J, the junction kept 6 bases outside the gene matches. The CDR3 nucleotides read TGCGCCAGCAGCTCACTAAGCGGGGGGCCAGATACGCAGTATTTT. Residues: CASSSLSGGPDTQYF.

This clone appeared once. The chain couples TRBV28 to TRBJ2-1; 12 bases match TRBD2. The V gene end was trimmed by 5 bases and the J gene end by 7 bases; junction bases not matched to a gene: 6. Germline CDR1 MDHEN, CDR2 SYDVKM. The CDR3 totals 15 residues. The CDR3 loop is CASSRRLAGENEQFF. In DNA, the CDR3 is TGTGCCAGCAGTCGGAGACTAGCGGGGGAGAATGAGCAGTTCTTC.

As regards this clone: Distinct nucleotide sequences in the sample also encode this CDR3. The chain uses TRBV6-5 and TRBJ1-1; D unclear. The V end was cut by 0 bases, the J end by 2 bases, with 7 bases between. The CDR3 consists of 14 residues. CDR1 and CDR2 from the germline V gene are MNHEY and SVGAGI. CDR3 coding DNA: TGTGCCAGCAGTTACTCGGAGGGAAACACTGAAGCTTTCTTT. It translates to CASSYSEGNTEAFF.

The gene calls are TRBV7-3 and TRBJ2-5; D uncertain. CDR1 SGHTA and CDR2 FQGTGA come from the germline V gene. Trimming took 2 bases from V and 3 from J, leaving 10 bases between them. The CDR3 is made up of 14 amino acids. The CDR3 bases are TGTGCCAGCAGCTTAGGCCCACGTGAAGAGACCCAGTACTTC. It is translated as CASSLGPREETQYF.

The chain recombines TRBV7-2 with TRBJ2-3; 7 nucleotides agree with TRBD1. The CDR3 sequence is 14 residues long. CDR1 SGHTA and CDR2 FQGNSA come from the germline V gene. V was clipped by 5 bases and J by 2 bases; unmatched bases: 4. CDR3 region: CASSHTGVTDTQYF. DNA for the CDR3: TGTGCCAGCAGCCATACAGGGGTCACAGATACGCAGTATTTT. Together with reference TRBV7-2 and TRBJ2-3, the CDR3 gives the full variable domain: GAGVSQSPSNKVTEKGKDVELRCDPISGHTALYWYRQSLGQGLEFLIYFQGNSAPDKSGLPSDRFSAERTGGSVSTLTIQRTQQEDSAVYLCASSHTGVTDTQYFGPGTRLTVL.